This entry concerns a single T cell receptor beta chain. The data stem from a study of CD8 T cells in Susac syndrome. Whole-study context: When blood was drawn, the patients with Susac syndrome were therapy-naive, on corticosteroids, or on intravenous immunoglobulin alone.

CDR3 size: 15 residues. V lost 3 bases, J lost 7 bases, and 16 bases lay in between. Germline loops: CDR1 ENHRY, CDR2 SYGVKD. Reverse transcription of about 0.5 to 1 ug RNA used random hexamers. TCR beta CDR3 was amplified by immunoSEQ covering 54 Vbeta and 13 Jbeta. TCRdb itself ran the immunoSEQ multiplex PCR reads through MiXCR, one entry per CDR3 protein. The sample records roughly 190,000 distinct CDR3 sequences, roughly 91% being singletons. J is TRBJ1-5 and V is TRBV10-3, with unresolved D. The sequence derives from a human donor with Susac syndrome. The sample comprised CD4+ T cells from PBMCs. CDR3 sequence reads: CAISDIGRAGQPQHF. The CDR3 DNA reads TGTGCCATCAGTGATATTGGAAGGGCTGGGCAGCCCCAGCATTTT.